This T cell receptor beta chain derives from a study of cytomegalovirus exposure and HLA in healthy donors. On the study more broadly: Around 80 million unique TCR sequences came from HLA-typed donors in an early release.

The junction had 6 bases not matched to a gene; V was cut back by 2 bases and J by 2 bases. Germline CDR1 reads LNHDA; CDR2 reads SQIVND (reference sequence). The CDR3 spans 17 residues. A few counts support this clone. Its target is not known. General study points: The study designated 150 or so TCR beta chains cytomegalovirus-associated. In an earlier analysis, most TCR beta V segments were productive about 87% or about 30% of the time.

With 60 Vbeta and 13 Jbeta primers, the PCR was carried out. Authors' analysis steps: Later work found tens of millions of unique TCR beta chains, with 9.5 million to 12 million shared. Sequencing was performed with immunoSEQ multiplex PCR; in TCRdb, only in-frame clones are kept and a portion is missing. The D gene and trimming were derived from the DNA, and the V and J assignments and clone size from that table. Among some 180,000 clones listed, around 80% were seen once. Sequencing used PBMCs. The TCR originated in a girl between 10 and 17 years old in good health and CMV-seropositive. This rearrangement joins TRBV19 to TRBJ2-4, with 10 bases aligning to TRBD1. CDR3 coding DNA: TGTGCCAGTAGTATATTGGGGACAGGGGCCCCCAAAAACATTCAGTACTTC. It codes for CASSILGTGAPKNIQYF.